These 8 T cell receptor beta chains were all obtained from the same sample, sequenced in a study of response to subunit inactivated influenza vaccine. From the RT-PCR reads, TCRdb called clonotypes with MiXCR, one entry per CDR3 protein. This sample yields about 540,000 distinct CDR3 sequences, of which roughly 25% are seen a single time; about 2.8% belongs to the top ten. These data were likewise used in another study, on T cells expressing NK-cell markers. That paper adds: TCR beta cDNA was made by 5'RACE template switching with UMIs.

Sequencing used CD4+ T cells sorted from PBMCs, obtained 12 days after vaccination. These receptors all stem from a man aged 50 or older who received an inactivated influenza vaccine.

This clonotype came up many times. V is TRBV11-2 and J is TRBJ2-4; 11 positions match TRBD2. Germline V gene data show CDR1 as SGHAT and CDR2 as FQNNGV. V trimming: 5 bases; J trimming: 0 bases; junction bases outside the gene matches: 6. This CDR3 is 17 amino acids long. The CDR3 reads CASSPLTSGVAKNIQYF. As DNA, the CDR3 is TGTGCCAGCAGCCCGTTGACTAGCGGGGTAGCCAAAAACATTCAGTACTTC.

This rearrangement joins TRBV11-2 to TRBJ2-5, with D tentatively TRBD2 (5 bases). CDR3 length: 14 amino acids. Per germline, CDR1 SGHAT and CDR2 FQNNGV. With 1 base removed from V and 5 bases from J, the gap between germline ends came to 11 bases. CDR3 in amino acids: CASSLGGFRETQYF. Written as DNA, the CDR3 is TGTGCCAGCAGCTTAGGAGGGTTTCGCGAGACCCAGTACTTC.

This clonotype was observed a handful of times. The chain is built from TRBV20-1 and TRBJ2-3; D gene ambiguous. Germline CDR1 DFQATT, CDR2 SNEGSKA (reference sequence). This CDR3 is 14 amino acids long. V was pared by 1 base and J by 2 bases, with 10 bases between. The CDR3 spells CSARADINTDTQYF. The CDR3 DNA reads TGCAGTGCTAGAGCAGACATAAACACAGATACGCAGTATTTT.

This clonotype was seen more than once but under ten times. The chain carries TRBV7-2 and TRBJ2-5; 11 bases fit TRBD2. V gave up 4 bases and J gave up 5 bases; unmatched junction bases: 6. Per germline, CDR1 SGHTA and CDR2 FQGNSA. The CDR3 length is 15 residues. The CDR3 reads CASSSLAGGLETQYF. The CDR3 bases are TGTGCCAGCAGCTCCTTAGCGGGAGGGCTGGAGACCCAGTACTTC.

In this sample, this clonotype turned up many times. Germline and junction disagree at one end, which may indicate a read error. The rearrangement joins TRBV5-1 to TRBJ2-2, with D hard to call. Germline CDR1 is SGHRS and CDR2 is YFSETQ. The CDR3 contains 12 residues. CDR3 in DNA: TGTGCCAGCAGCTCCAACACCGGGGAGCTGTTTTTT. It is translated as CASSSNTGELFF.

The chain carries TRBV4-3 and TRBJ1-2, with D possibly being TRBD1 (5 bases). Germline loops: CDR1 LGHNA, CDR2 YSLEER. V dropped 5 bases and J dropped 2 bases, with 9 bases sitting between them. The CDR3 runs 13 residues. The CDR3 loop is CASSGRQNYGYTF. CDR3 sequence (DNA): TGCGCCAGCAGCGGAAGACAGAACTATGGCTACACCTTC.

With respect to this clonotype: The conserved phenylalanine or tryptophan is not found at the CDR3 terminus, so this likely reflects a read error. The gene calls are TRBV7-2 and TRBJ2-1; 10 nucleotides line up with TRBD2. The CDR3 has 15 amino acids. Trimming took 5 bases from V and 4 from J; bases not matched to a gene: 5. CDR1 and CDR2 from the germline V gene are SGHTA and FQGNSA. The CDR3 DNA sequence: TGTGCCAGCAGCCCCGCTAGCGGGAGTTACAATGAGCAGTTCTTG. Amino acid sequence: CASSPASGSYNEQFL.

The chain recombines TRBV20-1 with TRBJ2-3, with 7 bases that match TRBD2. This CDR3 spans 13 amino acids. The germline V gene has CDR1 DFQATT and CDR2 SNEGSKA (reference sequence). J gave up 2 bases and V 6 bases, and 5 bases lay outside the gene matches. This CDR3 reads CSATGGTTDTQYF. The CDR3 nucleotides read TGCAGTGCAACGGGGGGTACCACAGATACGCAGTATTTT.